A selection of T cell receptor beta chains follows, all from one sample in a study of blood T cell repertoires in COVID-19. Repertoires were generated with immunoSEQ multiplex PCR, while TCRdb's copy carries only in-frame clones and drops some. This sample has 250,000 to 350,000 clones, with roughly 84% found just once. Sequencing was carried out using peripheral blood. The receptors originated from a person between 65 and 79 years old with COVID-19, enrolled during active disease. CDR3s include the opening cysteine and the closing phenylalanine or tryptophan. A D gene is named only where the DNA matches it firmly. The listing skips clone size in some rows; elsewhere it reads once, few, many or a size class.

CDR3nt: TGTGCCAGTAATGGTCCGGGAGTTAACTACGAGCAGTACTTC; CDR3aa: CASNGPGVNYEQYF; d_gene: NA; j_gene: TRBJ2-7; abundance: NA; v_gene: TRBV19
CDR3nt: TGTGCCAGTGTACAGGACAACTATGGCTACACCTTC; CDR3aa: CASVQDNYGYTF; d_gene: NA; j_gene: TRBJ1-2; abundance: NA; v_gene: TRBV11-2
CDR3nt: TGTGCCAGTAGGGATTGGGCAGGTCAGCCCCAGCATTTT; CDR3aa: CASRDWAGQPQHF; d_gene: NA; j_gene: TRBJ1-5; abundance: NA; v_gene: TRBV19
CDR3nt: TGTGCCAGCAGCTTAGATTCGAAGCGGGAGTGGTTCACAGATACGCAGTATTTT; CDR3aa: CASSLDSKREWFTDTQYF; d_gene: TRBD2; j_gene: TRBJ2-3; abundance: NA; v_gene: TRBV11-2
CDR3nt: TGTGCCAGCAGCCAAGTTCACGGGAACAACTATGGCTACACCTTC; CDR3aa: CASSQVHGNNYGYTF; d_gene: NA; j_gene: TRBJ1-2; abundance: NA; v_gene: TRBV14
CDR3nt: TGCGCCAGCAGTGATAGGGATTGGACAGGGGTTAATGAGCAGTTCTTC; CDR3aa: CASSDRDWTGVNEQFF; d_gene: TRBD1; j_gene: TRBJ2-1; abundance: NA; v_gene: TRBV10-1
CDR3nt: TGTGCCAGCAGCTTTAGTTCGGCTAATGAAAAACTGTTTTTT; CDR3aa: CASSFSSANEKLFF; d_gene: NA; j_gene: TRBJ1-4; abundance: NA; v_gene: TRBV7-9
CDR3nt: TGTGCCAGTAGTTACCAGGGCGAAAGCACTGAAGCTTTCTTT; CDR3aa: CASSYQGESTEAFF; d_gene: NA; j_gene: TRBJ1-1; abundance: NA; v_gene: TRBV19
CDR3nt: TGTGCCAGCACCCCCGGGCCCGAGGGAAAACTGTTTTTT; CDR3aa: CASTPGPEGKLFF; d_gene: NA; j_gene: TRBJ1-4; abundance: few; v_gene: TRBV7-8
CDR3nt: TGTGCCAGCGGTGAAGGTACCTACGAGCAGTACTTC; CDR3aa: CASGEGTYEQYF; d_gene: NA; j_gene: TRBJ2-7; abundance: NA; v_gene: TRBV6-1
CDR3nt: TGTGCCAGCAGCAAAGACAGGGGCTCCTACAATGAGCAGTTCTTC; CDR3aa: CASSKDRGSYNEQFF; d_gene: NA; j_gene: TRBJ2-1; abundance: NA; v_gene: TRBV21-1
CDR3nt: TGTGCCAGCAGTTTGACAGGGGGCAGATACGAGCAGTACTTC; CDR3aa: CASSLTGGRYEQYF; d_gene: TRBD1; j_gene: TRBJ2-7; abundance: NA; v_gene: TRBV28
CDR3nt: TGTGCCAGCAGTCTAGCGGGGGCAAATAGGGACATTCAGTACTTC; CDR3aa: CASSLAGANRDIQYF; d_gene: TRBD2; j_gene: TRBJ2-4; abundance: NA; v_gene: TRBV6-2/TRBV6-3
CDR3nt: TGTGCCAGCAGCGCCCGGGGAGGGGTAGAGGAGACCCAGTACTTC; CDR3aa: CASSARGGVEETQYF; d_gene: TRBD2; j_gene: TRBJ2-5; abundance: NA; v_gene: TRBV7-3
CDR3nt: TGTGCCAGCAGCTGGCAAAGGGGTTCAGGCATGCGGACAGATACGCAGTATTTT; CDR3aa: CASSWQRGSGMRTDTQYF; d_gene: NA; j_gene: TRBJ2-3; abundance: once; v_gene: TRBV5-6
CDR3nt: TGCAGCGCTTCCCCGACCTTAGGGGTGGAGACCCAGTACTTC; CDR3aa: CSASPTLGVETQYF; d_gene: NA; j_gene: TRBJ2-5; abundance: NA; v_gene: TRBV29-1
CDR3nt: TGTGCCAGCAGTGACACAGGATTTCGGGAGACCCAGTACTTC; CDR3aa: CASSDTGFRETQYF; d_gene: NA; j_gene: TRBJ2-5; abundance: few; v_gene: TRBV6-1
CDR3nt: TGTGCCAGCAGTCTGGCAGGGAACTACGAGCAGTACTTC; CDR3aa: CASSLAGNYEQYF; d_gene: NA; j_gene: TRBJ2-7; abundance: NA; v_gene: TRBV7-2
CDR3nt: TGTGCCAGCAGCTTGGGCCAGGCCTCCTACGAGCAGTACTTC; CDR3aa: CASSLGQASYEQYF; d_gene: NA; j_gene: TRBJ2-7; abundance: NA; v_gene: TRBV7-9
CDR3nt: TGTGCCATCCCAAACCGGTCTGGGGCCAACGTCCTGACTTTC; CDR3aa: CAIPNRSGANVLTF; d_gene: NA; j_gene: TRBJ2-6; abundance: once; v_gene: TRBV6-4
CDR3nt: TGTGCCAGCAGCTGGAAGGGAGACAATTCACCCCTCCACTTT; CDR3aa: CASSWKGDNSPLHF; d_gene: NA; j_gene: TRBJ1-6; abundance: NA; v_gene: TRBV7-2
CDR3nt: TGTGCCAGTAGTCGGGGGATGGACTCACCCCTCCACTTT; CDR3aa: CASSRGMDSPLHF; d_gene: NA; j_gene: TRBJ1-6; abundance: NA; v_gene: TRBV19
CDR3nt: TGTGCCAGCAGACTAACAGGGGACGGCGCCTATAATTCACCCCTCCACTTT; CDR3aa: CASRLTGDGAYNSPLHF; d_gene: TRBD1; j_gene: TRBJ1-6; abundance: NA; v_gene: TRBV7-3
CDR3nt: TGTGCCAGCAGTTACTACAGCGGGGGACGGGCAGATACGCAGTATTTT; CDR3aa: CASSYYSGGRADTQYF; d_gene: TRBD2; j_gene: TRBJ2-3; abundance: NA; v_gene: TRBV6-5
CDR3nt: TGTGCCAGCAGCTTAGGAGGGTACGGAGCTGGCTACACCTTC; CDR3aa: CASSLGGYGAGYTF; d_gene: NA; j_gene: TRBJ1-2; abundance: NA; v_gene: TRBV7-8
CDR3nt: TGCGCCAGCAGCTTGGACTTTAATTCACCCCTCCACTTT; CDR3aa: CASSLDFNSPLHF; d_gene: NA; j_gene: TRBJ1-6; abundance: NA; v_gene: TRBV5-1
CDR3nt: TGTGCCAGTACCCCCACCACCCCAGGGATTGAGCAGTTCTTC; CDR3aa: CASTPTTPGIEQFF; d_gene: NA; j_gene: TRBJ2-1; abundance: NA; v_gene: TRBV19
CDR3nt: TGTGCCAGCAGCTTAAACAGCCCAGGGACCCAGTACTTC; CDR3aa: CASSLNSPGTQYF; d_gene: NA; j_gene: TRBJ2-5; abundance: NA; v_gene: TRBV7-9
CDR3nt: TGTGCCAGCAGGTGGACTAGCGGGGGGGCTGGACATAAGTACTTC; CDR3aa: CASRWTSGGAGHKYF; d_gene: TRBD2; j_gene: TRBJ2-7; abundance: NA; v_gene: TRBV2
CDR3nt: TGTGCCAGCAGCCCCGGGACAGGGTTTGATGGCTACACCTTC; CDR3aa: CASSPGTGFDGYTF; d_gene: TRBD1; j_gene: TRBJ1-2; abundance: NA; v_gene: TRBV7-9
CDR3nt: TGCGCCAGCAGCCACAATACCGGGACACCCAATTCACCCCTCCACTTT; CDR3aa: CASSHNTGTPNSPLHF; d_gene: NA; j_gene: TRBJ1-6; abundance: NA; v_gene: TRBV5-1
CDR3nt: TGTGCCAGCAGCGCAGTGGGAGCGGGAGAGGGAGAGACCCAGTACTTC; CDR3aa: CASSAVGAGEGETQYF; d_gene: TRBD2; j_gene: TRBJ2-5; abundance: NA; v_gene: TRBV9
CDR3nt: TGTGCCAGCAGTGAAGTGGAGGGGCGGAGCACAGATACGCAGTATTTT; CDR3aa: CASSEVEGRSTDTQYF; d_gene: NA; j_gene: TRBJ2-3; abundance: once; v_gene: TRBV6-1
CDR3nt: TGCGCCAGCAGTCAGGACAGGCAAGAGACCCAGTACTTC; CDR3aa: CASSQDRQETQYF; d_gene: TRBD1; j_gene: TRBJ2-5; abundance: NA; v_gene: TRBV23-1
CDR3nt: TGTGCCAGCAGGGACAGTATTAGCAATCAGCCCCAGCATTTT; CDR3aa: CASRDSISNQPQHF; d_gene: NA; j_gene: TRBJ1-5; abundance: NA; v_gene: TRBV28
CDR3nt: TGTGCCAGCAGGGAACAGGGGACAAATGGCTACACCTTC; CDR3aa: CASREQGTNGYTF; d_gene: TRBD1; j_gene: TRBJ1-2; abundance: NA; v_gene: TRBV12-3/TRBV12-4
CDR3nt: TGTGCCAGCAGTTCCTTCCACTCCAATGAGCAGTTCTTC; CDR3aa: CASSSFHSNEQFF; d_gene: NA; j_gene: TRBJ2-1; abundance: NA; v_gene: TRBV27
CDR3nt: TGCGCCAGCAGCCAAGCAGGGACAGGGTGGGACGAGCAGTACTTC; CDR3aa: CASSQAGTGWDEQYF; d_gene: TRBD1; j_gene: TRBJ2-7; abundance: NA; v_gene: TRBV4-1
CDR3nt: TGTGCCACCCACCGGGGGGAGGGTTATGGCTACACCTTC; CDR3aa: CATHRGEGYGYTF; d_gene: NA; j_gene: TRBJ1-2; abundance: NA; v_gene: TRBV6-5
CDR3nt: TGTGCCAGCAGCTTCGGCAACAGCGGCGAAAACATTCAGTACTTC; CDR3aa: CASSFGNSGENIQYF; d_gene: NA; j_gene: TRBJ2-4; abundance: NA; v_gene: TRBV7-9
CDR3nt: TGTGCCAGCAGCCAAGGATCGCTCGGGGGTGAAGAGACCCAGTACTTC; CDR3aa: CASSQGSLGGEETQYF; d_gene: NA; j_gene: TRBJ2-5; abundance: NA; v_gene: TRBV3-1/TRBV3-2
CDR3nt: TGTGCCAGCAGCCCTACTAGCGGACCCTACGAGCAGTACTTC; CDR3aa: CASSPTSGPYEQYF; d_gene: TRBD2; j_gene: TRBJ2-7; abundance: NA; v_gene: TRBV11-3